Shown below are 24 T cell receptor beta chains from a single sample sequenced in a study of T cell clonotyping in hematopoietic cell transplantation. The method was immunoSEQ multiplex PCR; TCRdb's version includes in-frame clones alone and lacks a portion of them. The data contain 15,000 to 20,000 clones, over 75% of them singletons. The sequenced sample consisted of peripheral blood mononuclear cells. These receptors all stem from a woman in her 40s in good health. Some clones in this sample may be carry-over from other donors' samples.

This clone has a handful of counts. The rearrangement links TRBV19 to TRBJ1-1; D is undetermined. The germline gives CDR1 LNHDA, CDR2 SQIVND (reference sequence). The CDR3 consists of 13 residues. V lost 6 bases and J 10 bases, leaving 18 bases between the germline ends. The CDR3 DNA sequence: TGTGCCAGTAGCCCCCTCGACGGCCGGTCAGCTTTCTTT. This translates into CASSPLDGRSAFF. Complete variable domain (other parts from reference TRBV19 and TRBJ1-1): DGGITQSPKYLFRKEGQNVTLSCEQNLNHDAMYWYRQDPGQGLRLIYYSQIVNDFQKGDIAEGYSVSREKKESFPLTVTSAQKNPTAFYLCASSPLDGRSAFFGQGTRLTVV.

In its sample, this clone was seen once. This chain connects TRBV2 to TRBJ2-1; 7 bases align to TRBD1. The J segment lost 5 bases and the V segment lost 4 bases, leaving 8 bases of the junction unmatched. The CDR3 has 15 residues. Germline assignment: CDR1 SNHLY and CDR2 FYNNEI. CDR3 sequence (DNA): TGTGCCAGCAGTGCGGAACAGGGGTCCCACAATGAGCAGTTCTTC. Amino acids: CASSAEQGSHNEQFF. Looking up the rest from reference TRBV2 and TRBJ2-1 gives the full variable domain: EPEVTQTPSHQVTQMGQEVILRCVPISNHLYFYWYRQILGQKVEFLVSFYNNEISEKSEIFDDQFSVERPDGSNFTLKIRSTKLEDSAMYFCASSAEQGSHNEQFFGPGTRLTVL.

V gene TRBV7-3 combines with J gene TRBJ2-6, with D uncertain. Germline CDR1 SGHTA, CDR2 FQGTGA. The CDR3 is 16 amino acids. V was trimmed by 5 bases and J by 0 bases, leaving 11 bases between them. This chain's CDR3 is CASSLQTSSGANVLTF. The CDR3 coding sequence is TGTGCCAGCAGCCTTCAGACTTCCTCTGGGGCCAACGTCCTGACTTTC.

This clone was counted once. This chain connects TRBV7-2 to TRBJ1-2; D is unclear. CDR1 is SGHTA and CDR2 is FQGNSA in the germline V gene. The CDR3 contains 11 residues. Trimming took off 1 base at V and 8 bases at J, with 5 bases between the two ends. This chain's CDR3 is CASSLDVGYTF. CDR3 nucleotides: TGTGCCAGCAGCTTAGATGTAGGCTACACCTTC.

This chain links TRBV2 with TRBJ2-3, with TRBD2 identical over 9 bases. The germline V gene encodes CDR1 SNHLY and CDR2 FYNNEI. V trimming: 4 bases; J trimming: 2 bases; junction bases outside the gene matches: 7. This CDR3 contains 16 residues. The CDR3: CASSGELAGNTDTQYF. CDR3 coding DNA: TGTGCCAGCAGTGGGGAACTAGCGGGTAACACAGATACGCAGTATTTT.

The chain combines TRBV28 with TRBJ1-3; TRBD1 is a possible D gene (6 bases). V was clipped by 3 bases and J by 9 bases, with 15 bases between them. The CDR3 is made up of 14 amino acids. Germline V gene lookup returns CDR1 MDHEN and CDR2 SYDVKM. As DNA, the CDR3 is TGTGCCAGCAGTTTCGGACAGAAGGTGATCACCATATATTTT. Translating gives CASSFGQKVITIYF.

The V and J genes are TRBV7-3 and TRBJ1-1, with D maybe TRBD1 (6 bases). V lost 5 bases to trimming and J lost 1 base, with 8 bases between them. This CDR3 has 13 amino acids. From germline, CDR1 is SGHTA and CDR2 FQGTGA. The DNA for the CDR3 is TGTGCCAGCAGCAGACAGGAGAACACTGAAGCTTTCTTT. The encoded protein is CASSRQENTEAFF.

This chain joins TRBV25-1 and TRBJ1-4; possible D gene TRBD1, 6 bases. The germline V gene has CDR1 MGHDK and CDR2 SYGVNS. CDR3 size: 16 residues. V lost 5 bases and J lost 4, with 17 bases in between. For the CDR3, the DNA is TGTGCCAGCAGTACTTCCTTGAGGACAGATAATGAAAAACTGTTTTTT. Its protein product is CASSTSLRTDNEKLFF.

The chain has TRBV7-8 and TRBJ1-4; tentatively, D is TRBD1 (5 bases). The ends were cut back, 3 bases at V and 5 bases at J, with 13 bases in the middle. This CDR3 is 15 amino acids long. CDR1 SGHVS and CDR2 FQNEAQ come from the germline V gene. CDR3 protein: CASSFLGTYNEKLFF. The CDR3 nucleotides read TGTGCCAGCAGCTTTCTCGGGACCTACAATGAAAAACTGTTTTTT.

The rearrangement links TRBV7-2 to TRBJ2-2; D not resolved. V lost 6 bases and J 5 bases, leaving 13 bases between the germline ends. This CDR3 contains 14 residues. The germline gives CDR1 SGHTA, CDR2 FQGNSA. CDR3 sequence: CASRETRQTGELFF. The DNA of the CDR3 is TGTGCCAGCAGAGAGACCCGCCAAACCGGGGAGCTGTTTTTT.

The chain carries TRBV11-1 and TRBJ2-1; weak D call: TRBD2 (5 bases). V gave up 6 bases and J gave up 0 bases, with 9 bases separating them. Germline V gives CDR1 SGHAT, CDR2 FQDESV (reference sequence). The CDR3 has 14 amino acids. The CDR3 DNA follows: TGTGCCAGCAGTGAGGAGGACTCCTACAATGAGCAGTTCTTC. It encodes CASSEEDSYNEQFF.

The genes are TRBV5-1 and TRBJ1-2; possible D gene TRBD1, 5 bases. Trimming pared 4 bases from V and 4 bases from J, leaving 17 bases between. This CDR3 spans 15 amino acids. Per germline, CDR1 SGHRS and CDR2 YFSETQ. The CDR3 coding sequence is TGCGCCAGCAGCGTAGCCGGTGGGGGGTCCTATGGCTACACCTTC. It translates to CASSVAGGGSYGYTF.

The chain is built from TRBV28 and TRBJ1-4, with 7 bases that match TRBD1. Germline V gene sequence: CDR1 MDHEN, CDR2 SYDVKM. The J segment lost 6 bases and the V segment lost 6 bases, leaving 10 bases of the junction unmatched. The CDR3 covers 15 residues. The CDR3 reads CASSSTGTADEKLFF. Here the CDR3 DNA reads TGTGCCAGCAGCTCTACCGGGACAGCAGATGAAAAACTGTTTTTT. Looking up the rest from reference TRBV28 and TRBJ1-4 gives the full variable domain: DVKVTQSSRYLVKRTGEKVFLECVQDMDHENMFWYRQDPGLGLRLIYFSYDVKMKEKGDIPEGYSVSREKKERFSLILESASTNQTSMYLCASSSTGTADEKLFFGSGTQLSVL.

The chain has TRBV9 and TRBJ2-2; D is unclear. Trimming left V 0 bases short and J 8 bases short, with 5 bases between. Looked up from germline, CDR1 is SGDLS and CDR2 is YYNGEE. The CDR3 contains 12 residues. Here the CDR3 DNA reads TGTGCCAGCAGCGTAGGAATGGGGGAGCTGTTTTTT. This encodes CASSVGMGELFF.

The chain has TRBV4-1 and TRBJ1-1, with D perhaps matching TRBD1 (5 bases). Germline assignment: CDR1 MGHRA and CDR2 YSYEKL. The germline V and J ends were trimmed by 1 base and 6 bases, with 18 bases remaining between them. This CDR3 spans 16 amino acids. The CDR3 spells CASSQGIPGRPSEAFF. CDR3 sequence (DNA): TGCGCCAGCAGCCAAGGCATCCCGGGACGGCCCTCTGAAGCTTTCTTT.

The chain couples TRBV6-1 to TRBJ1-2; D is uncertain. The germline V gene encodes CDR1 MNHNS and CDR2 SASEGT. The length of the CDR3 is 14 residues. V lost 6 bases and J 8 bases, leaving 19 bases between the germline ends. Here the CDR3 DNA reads TGTGCCAGCAGCGCACCCGGCCACTTAGCGGGCTACACCTTC. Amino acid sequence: CASSAPGHLAGYTF.

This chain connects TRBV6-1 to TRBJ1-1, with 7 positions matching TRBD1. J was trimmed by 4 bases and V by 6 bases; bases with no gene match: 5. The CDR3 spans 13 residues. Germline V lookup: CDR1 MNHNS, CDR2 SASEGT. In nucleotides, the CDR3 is TGTGCCAGCAGGGGGGACAGACCCACTGAAGCTTTCTTT. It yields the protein CASRGDRPTEAFF.

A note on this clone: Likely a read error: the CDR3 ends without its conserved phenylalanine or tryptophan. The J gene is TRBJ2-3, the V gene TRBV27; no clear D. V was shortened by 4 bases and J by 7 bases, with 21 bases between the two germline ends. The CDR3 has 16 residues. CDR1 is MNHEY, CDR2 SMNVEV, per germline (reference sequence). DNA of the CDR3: TGTGCCAGCAGTTCCACTAAAGTTCAGGATCCCCATACGCAGTATCTT. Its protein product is CASSSTKVQDPHTQYL.

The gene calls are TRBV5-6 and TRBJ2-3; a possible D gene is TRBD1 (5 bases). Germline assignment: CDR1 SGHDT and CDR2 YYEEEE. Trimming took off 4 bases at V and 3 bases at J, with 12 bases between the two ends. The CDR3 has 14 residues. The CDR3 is CASSPRGATDTQYF. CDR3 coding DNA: TGTGCCAGCAGCCCGCGTGGGGCGACAGATACGCAGTATTTT.

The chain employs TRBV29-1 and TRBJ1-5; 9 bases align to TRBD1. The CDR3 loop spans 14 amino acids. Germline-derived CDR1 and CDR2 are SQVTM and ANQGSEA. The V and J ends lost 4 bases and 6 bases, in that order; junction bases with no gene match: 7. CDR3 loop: CSVVTGGSGQPQHF. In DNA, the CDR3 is TGCAGCGTTGTGACAGGGGGATCTGGTCAGCCCCAGCATTTT.

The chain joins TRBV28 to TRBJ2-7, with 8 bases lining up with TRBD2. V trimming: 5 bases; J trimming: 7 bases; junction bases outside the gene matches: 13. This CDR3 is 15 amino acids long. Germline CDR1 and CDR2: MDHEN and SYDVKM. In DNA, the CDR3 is TGTGCCAGCAGTCCCGGGGGAGCGGGAGTGGGAGAGCAGTACTTC. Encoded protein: CASSPGGAGVGEQYF.

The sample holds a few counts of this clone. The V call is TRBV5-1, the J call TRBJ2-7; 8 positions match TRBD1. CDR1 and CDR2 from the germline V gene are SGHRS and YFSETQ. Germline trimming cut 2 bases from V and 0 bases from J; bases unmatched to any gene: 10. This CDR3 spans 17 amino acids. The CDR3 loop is CASSFDTGGTLSYEQYF. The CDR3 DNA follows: TGCGCCAGCAGCTTCGACACAGGGGGAACTCTCTCCTACGAGCAGTACTTC. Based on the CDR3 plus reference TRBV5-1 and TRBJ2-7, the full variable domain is KAGVTQTPRYLIKTRGQQVTLSCSPISGHRSVSWYQQTPGQGLQFLFEYFSETQRNKGNFPGRFSGRQFSNSRSEMNVSTLELGDSALYLCASSFDTGGTLSYEQYFGPGTRLTVT.

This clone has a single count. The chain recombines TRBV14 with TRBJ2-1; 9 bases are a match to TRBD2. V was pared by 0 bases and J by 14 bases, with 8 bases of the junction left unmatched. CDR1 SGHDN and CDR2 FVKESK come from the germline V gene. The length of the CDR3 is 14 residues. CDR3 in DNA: TGTGCCAGCAGCCAAGAGGTCCTAGCGGGGAGGAAGTTCTTC. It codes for CASSQEVLAGRKFF.

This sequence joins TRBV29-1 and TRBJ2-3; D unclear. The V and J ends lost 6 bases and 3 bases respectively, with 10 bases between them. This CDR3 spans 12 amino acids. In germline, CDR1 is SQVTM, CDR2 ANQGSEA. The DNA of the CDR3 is TGCAGCGTAGCTAGTTCGACAGATACGCAGTATTTT. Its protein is CSVASSTDTQYF.